This TCR beta chain was recorded in a study of cytomegalovirus exposure and HLA in healthy donors. Looked up from germline, CDR1 is LGHNA and CDR2 is YSLEER. The CDR3 has 16 amino acids. V lost 0 bases to trimming and J lost 3 bases, with 14 bases between them. It was with 60 Vbeta and 13 Jbeta primers that the PCR ran. Profiling relied on immunoSEQ multiplex PCR, and the TCRdb table lists in-frame clones only, not all of them. The table includes over 150,000 clones, more than 75% detected once. Remarks on this clone: Its target is unknown.

Notes on the study in general: By a later analysis, the bulk of CMV-associated TCR beta chains appeared HLA-restricted. The study labeled 164 TCR beta chains cytomegalovirus-associated. The authors excluded some V segments, including TRBV6-2 and TRBV6-3, as indistinguishable.

This rearrangement joins TRBV4-3 to TRBJ1-2, with D tentatively TRBD1 (5 bases). Sequencing was performed on PBMCs. The receptor's source is a young man in good health and CMV-seropositive. CDR3 amino acids: CASSQDQGDTDYGYTF. The CDR3 nucleotides read TGCGCCAGCAGCCAAGATCAAGGGGATACAGACTATGGCTACACCTTC.